This T cell receptor (beta chain) was observed in a study of T cells in localized non-small cell lung cancer (dated by TCRdb to 2020 to 2021). For the study in its entirety: The study analyzed T cell repertoires of approximately 240 early-stage NSCLC patients, comparing tumors and uninvolved tumor-adjacent lungs. The cohort comprised some 220 treatment-naïve NSCLC patients with resected, localized lung tumors. NSCLC patients had a mean age of approximately 70 years, and more than 120 were male and around 99 female.

TCR beta CDR3 regions were sequenced from DNA using the immunoSEQ Assay. The authors processed their data as follows. To compute T cell density, TCR beta template counts were normalized to usable DNA, which was estimated by amplifying housekeeping genes. Richness was estimated with the preseqR package, extrapolating to 400,000 templates for PBMC samples and 120,000 templates for tissue samples. Clonality was taken to be one minus Pielou's evenness. Tissue-enriched TCRs were identified through differential abundance testing performed on productive amino-acid clonotypes, with a minimum total count of 5 and an alpha of 0.1. The Jaccard Index and the Morisita Overlap Index were used to measure how much the repertoires overlapped between compartments. GLIPH clustered TCR beta CDR3s with public tetramer-defined viral CDR3s; viral motifs required at least three viral sequences plus V-gene enrichment. TCRdb limited this immuneACCESS table to in-frame rearrangements with V and J called. A share of clones is missing; checked studies link under half to unresolved V genes, and the rest is unexplained. That table supplies the V and J calls and clone size; D and trimming were determined from the DNA. The sample table records 45,000 to 70,000 clones; more than 80% of these occur just once. About 5.6% of the sample rests with the top ten.

At diagnosis, tumor, uninvolved tumor-adjacent lung and peripheral blood were collected and then preserved as a mix of FFPE and fresh-frozen material. Blood samples were analyzed as peripheral blood mononuclear cells for TCR repertoire profiling. Regarding this clone: Its recognized antigen is unknown. Base qualities are not at hand, and no much larger clone is one base apart.

Broader findings and caveats from the paper: Of the top 100 tumor clones, a median of roughly 53 were detected in paired uninvolved adjacent lung; about 28 were also among that lung's top 100. Because multi-region sequencing of the tumors was not done, intratumor heterogeneity could not be ruled out. Higher blood T cell density associated with longer overall survival, while higher adjacent-lung clonality associated with shorter survival. Because of the exploratory design, TCR variables were selected using unadjusted p-values without false-discovery rate correction. Uninvolved tumor-adjacent lung showed the highest T cell clonality, higher than tumor, which suggests more focused antigenic responses in the uninvolved tumor-adjacent lung.

CDR1 and CDR2 are read off the germline V gene as SGHDT and YYEEEE. The V and J ends are trimmed by 2 bases and 6 bases, leaving 15 bases between them. The CDR3 sequence holds 16 residues, the cysteine and phenylalanine included. Only the CDR3 DNA is retained, 48 bases long and in frame from the first base. This specimen was peripheral blood, taken before any cancer treatment. This sequence was found in a woman between 40 and 69 years old with stage I lung adenocarcinoma. The chain joins TRBV5-6 to TRBJ1-6; the D segment could be TRBD1, given 6 matching bases. DNA sequence: TGTGCCAGCAGCTTTTTTGTAACAGGGAGTAATTCACCCCTCCACTTT. It is translated as CASSFFVTGSNSPLHF.